These 18 T cell receptor beta chains originate from one sample sequenced in a study of Tregs in tolerant kidney transplant recipients. Sequencing used immunoSEQ multiplex PCR; TCRdb keeps in-frame clones, though not all of them. Found here are about 15,000 clones, just under 80% of them singletons; the top ten hold approximately 1.7%. This sample comprised Tregs from blood, obtained before the transplant. Every receptor here comes from a human donor who received a combined kidney and bone marrow transplant.

The genes are TRBV5-4 and TRBJ1-1; TRBD1 aligns across 7 bases. V gave up 3 bases and J gave up 1 base; unmatched junction bases: 12. CDR1 is SGHNT and CDR2 is YYREEE in the germline V gene (reference sequence). This CDR3 comprises 17 residues. CDR3 coding DNA: TGTGCCAGCAGCTCCGCTCCAGGGGGGTTTTCGAACACTGAAGCTTTCTTT. It encodes CASSSAPGGFSNTEAFF.

This chain uses TRBV5-6 with TRBJ2-7; 8 nucleotides match TRBD1. Germline loops: CDR1 SGHDT, CDR2 YYEEEE. The CDR3 covers 13 residues. Trimming removed 4 bases from V and 2 bases from J; junction bases left unmatched: 2. CDR3 in amino acids: CASSRTGTYEQYF. The DNA of the CDR3 is TGTGCCAGCAGCCGGACAGGGACCTACGAGCAGTACTTC.

V and J are TRBV2 and TRBJ1-5, with a possible D match to TRBD1 (6 bases). Trimming left V 6 bases short and J 3 bases short, with 15 bases between. This CDR3 comprises 15 residues. Germline CDR1 reads SNHLY; CDR2 reads FYNNEI. CDR3 DNA sequence: TGTGCCAGCAGCGACAGGTATACGAACAATCAGCCCCAGCATTTT. This encodes CASSDRYTNNQPQHF.

The chain joins TRBV11-2 to TRBJ1-1; D not certain. CDR1 is SGHAT, CDR2 FQNNGV, per germline. This CDR3 spans 18 amino acids. V lost 1 base to trimming and J lost 2 bases, with 20 bases between them. In nucleotides, the CDR3 is TGTGCCAGCAGCTTAGGCCGGGGTCCGTTTCATTCTAACACTGAAGCTTTCTTT. This sequence encodes CASSLGRGPFHSNTEAFF.

V is TRBV6-5 and J is TRBJ1-5; a possible D gene is TRBD1 (5 bases). Looked up from germline, CDR1 is MNHEY and CDR2 is SVGAGI. Trimming removed 2 bases from V and 3 bases from J, with 8 bases in between. This CDR3 is 14 amino acids long. The CDR3 DNA sequence: TGTGCCAGCAGTTACGGGGGACTCAATCAGCCCCAGCATTTT. Protein product: CASSYGGLNQPQHF.

The V call is TRBV18, the J call TRBJ2-7, with 7 nucleotides matching TRBD1. Trimming removed 3 bases from V and 2 bases from J; junction bases left unmatched: 4. Germline CDR1 and CDR2: KGHSH and LQKENI. There are 14 residues in the CDR3. The chain's CDR3 is CASSPDRAAYEQYF. CDR3 nucleotides: TGTGCCAGCTCACCTGACAGGGCCGCCTACGAGCAGTACTTC.

The chain recombines TRBV5-5 with TRBJ1-1, with D unclear. V lost 3 bases to trimming and J lost 1 base, with 13 bases between them. The CDR3 spans 15 residues. In germline, CDR1 is SGHKS, CDR2 YYEKEE (reference sequence). CDR3 nucleotide sequence: TGTGCCAGCAGCTCGGGCGGGTTTACGAACACTGAAGCTTTCTTT. Encoded protein: CASSSGGFTNTEAFF.

The V and J genes are TRBV11-3 and TRBJ2-3, with 8 nucleotides matching TRBD2. Germline V gene sequence: CDR1 SGHNT, CDR2 YENEEA. J gave up 8 bases and V 5 bases, and 9 bases lay outside the gene matches. There are 14 residues in the CDR3. The DNA for the CDR3 is TGTGCCAGCAGCACTACGGGGGGGGGACGTACGCAGTATTTT. This codes for CASSTTGGGRTQYF.

In its sample, this clone was seen once. The chain links TRBV29-1 to TRBJ1-1; weak D call: TRBD1 (5 bases). Germline CDR1 is SQVTM and CDR2 is ANQGSEA. With 4 bases removed from V and 2 bases from J, the gap between germline ends came to 8 bases. This CDR3 spans 12 amino acids. The CDR3 reads CSVATANTEAFF. The DNA for the CDR3 is TGCAGCGTTGCGACAGCAAACACTGAAGCTTTCTTT. The entire variable domain, with the rest obtained from reference TRBV29-1 and TRBJ1-1, is as follows: SAVISQKPSRDICQRGTSLTIQCQVDSQVTMMFWYRQQPGQSLTLIATANQGSEATYESGFVIDKFPISRPNLTFSTLTVSNMSPEDSSIYLCSVATANTEAFFGQGTRLTVV.

The chain joins TRBV6-5 to TRBJ2-1; 10 bases line up with TRBD2. The CDR3 sequence is 15 residues long. J was trimmed by 2 bases and V by 6 bases; bases with no gene match: 4. Per germline, CDR1 MNHEY and CDR2 SVGAGI. DNA of the CDR3: TGTGCCAGCAGCTTTCTAGCGGGAGCCTACAATGAGCAGTTCTTC. Translated: CASSFLAGAYNEQFF.

The chain is built from TRBV7-2 and TRBJ2-7; perhaps TRBD1 as D (6 bases). Germline CDR1 reads SGHTA; CDR2 reads FQGNSA. V lost 5 bases to trimming and J lost 5 bases, with 16 bases between them. This CDR3 contains 14 residues. The CDR3 protein is CASSPTGHPDEQYF. The CDR3 DNA reads as TGTGCCAGCAGCCCAACGGGACACCCCGACGAGCAGTACTTC.

This chain connects TRBV11-2 to TRBJ2-7, with a tentative D call TRBD2 (5 bases). Between the trimmed V and J ends, which lost 0 bases and 3 bases, there was a span of 18 bases. The CDR3 length is 17 residues. CDR1 and CDR2 from the germline V gene are SGHAT and FQNNGV. CDR3 region: CASSLDLVERQNYEQYF. In DNA form, the CDR3 reads TGTGCCAGCAGCTTAGATCTGGTTGAGCGGCAAAACTACGAGCAGTACTTC.

The CDR3 is CASSDEENTEAFF. CDR3 nucleotides: TGTGCCAGCAGTGACGAGGAAAACACTGAAGCTTTCTTT. The chain is built from TRBV6-4 and TRBJ1-1, with unresolved D. The germline CDR1 and CDR2 sequences are MRHNA and SNTAGT. V lost 2 bases, J lost 2 bases, and 6 bases lay in between. The CDR3 consists of 13 residues.

The rearrangement links TRBV13 to TRBJ2-5; D unclear. CDR3 length equals 14 residues. Between the trimmed V and J ends, which lost 2 bases and 2 bases, there was a span of 9 bases. CDR1 PRHDT and CDR2 FYEKMQ come from the germline V gene (reference sequence). CDR3 nucleotide sequence: TGTGCCAGCAGCTTATGGGCCAGACAAGAGACCCAGTACTTC. It encodes CASSLWARQETQYF.

The chain is built from TRBV2 and TRBJ1-2, with D maybe TRBD1 (6 bases). In germline, CDR1 is SNHLY, CDR2 FYNNEI. The CDR3 runs to 13 residues. V dropped 2 bases and J dropped 3 bases, with 7 bases sitting between them. The CDR3: CASSEYRDYGYTF. Written as DNA, the CDR3 is TGTGCCAGCAGTGAATACAGGGACTATGGCTACACCTTC.

This clone occurred once. The CDR3 reads CASSVGLGQGVDTEAFF. CDR3 in DNA: TGTGCCAGCAGCGTAGGTTTAGGACAGGGGGTTGACACTGAAGCTTTCTTT. The chain carries TRBV9 and TRBJ1-1; TRBD1 matches at 10 bases. This CDR3 region has 17 residues. The trim removed 0 bases at V and 3 bases at J, leaving 8 bases unmatched. Germline V lookup: CDR1 SGDLS, CDR2 YYNGEE. Complete variable domain (other parts from reference TRBV9 and TRBJ1-1): DSGVTQTPKHLITATGQRVTLRCSPRSGDLSVYWYQQSLDQGLQFLIQYYNGEERAKGNILERFSAQQFPDLHSELNLSSLELGDSALYFCASSVGLGQGVDTEAFFGQGTRLTVV.

The J gene is TRBJ1-1, the V gene TRBV19, with D uncertain. V was clipped by 3 bases and J by 5 bases, with 7 bases between them. Germline lookup yields CDR1 LNHDA and CDR2 SQIVND (reference sequence). The CDR3 totals 12 residues. CDR3 region: CASSIRGTEAFF. As DNA, the CDR3 is TGTGCCAGTAGTATTCGCGGGACTGAAGCTTTCTTT.

This rearrangement joins TRBV6-4 to TRBJ1-3; D uncertain. The V gene's germline CDR1 is MRHNA and CDR2 SNTAGT. This CDR3 has 17 residues. The germline V and J ends were trimmed by 7 bases and 0 bases, with 19 bases remaining between them. CDR3 nucleotide sequence: TGTGCCAGCAAGACCGATCAGGACTCCTTCTCTGGAAACACCATATATTTT. Encoded protein: CASKTDQDSFSGNTIYF.